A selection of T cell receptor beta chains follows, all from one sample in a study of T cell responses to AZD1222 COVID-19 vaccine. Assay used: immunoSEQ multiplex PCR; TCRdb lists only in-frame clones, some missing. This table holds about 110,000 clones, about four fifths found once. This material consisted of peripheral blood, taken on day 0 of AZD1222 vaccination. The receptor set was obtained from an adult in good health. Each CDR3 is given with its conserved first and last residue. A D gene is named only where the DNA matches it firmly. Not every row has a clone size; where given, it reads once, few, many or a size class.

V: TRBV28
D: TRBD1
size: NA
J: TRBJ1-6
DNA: TGTGCCAGCAGTTTTCGATCCTACAGGGGCGATTCACCCCTCCACTTT
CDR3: CASSFRSYRGDSPLHF

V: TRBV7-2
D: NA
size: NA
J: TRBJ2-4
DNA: TGTGCCAGCAGCCCAGATTGGGTAACCAAAAACATTCAGTACTTC
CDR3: CASSPDWVTKNIQYF

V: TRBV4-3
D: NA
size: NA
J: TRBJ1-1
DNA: TGCGCCAGCAGCCAAGTCTTTAGAGGGAAAGGTAGTGAAGCTTTCTTT
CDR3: CASSQVFRGKGSEAFF

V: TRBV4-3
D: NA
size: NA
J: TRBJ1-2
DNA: TGCGCCAGCAGCCAAACCGGACAGGGCTACACCTTC
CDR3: CASSQTGQGYTF

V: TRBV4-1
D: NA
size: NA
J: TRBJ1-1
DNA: TGCGCCAGCAGCCAAGGGCGGGACCGGGACCCTGAAGCTTTCTTT
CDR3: CASSQGRDRDPEAFF

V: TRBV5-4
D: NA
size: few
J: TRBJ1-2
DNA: TGTGCCAGCAGCTTGGTAGGTGCCCATGGCTACACCTTC
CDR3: CASSLVGAHGYTF

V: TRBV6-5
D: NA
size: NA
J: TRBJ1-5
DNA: TGTGCCAGCAGTTTGACGGCATATAGCAATCAGCCCCAGCATTTT
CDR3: CASSLTAYSNQPQHF

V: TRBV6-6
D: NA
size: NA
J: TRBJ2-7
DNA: TGTGCCAGCAGCCAGGCGGGACGCCCTGGAGAGCAGTACTTC
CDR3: CASSQAGRPGEQYF

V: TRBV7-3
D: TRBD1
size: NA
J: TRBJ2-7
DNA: TGTGCCAGCAGCCTCCAGCCGGGACAGCCCTACGAGCAGTACTTC
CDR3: CASSLQPGQPYEQYF

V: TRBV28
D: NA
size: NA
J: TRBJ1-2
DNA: TGTGCCAGCAGTTCGTCCCAGGGGAATGGCTACACCTTC
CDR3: CASSSSQGNGYTF

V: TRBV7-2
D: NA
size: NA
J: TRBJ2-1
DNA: TGTGCCAGCAGCACCTATTACAATGAGCAGTTCTTC
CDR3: CASSTYYNEQFF

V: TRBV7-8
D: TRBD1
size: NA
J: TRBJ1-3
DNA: TGTGCCAGCAGCCCAAGGACAGGGTTTACTGGAAACACCATATATTTT
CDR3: CASSPRTGFTGNTIYF

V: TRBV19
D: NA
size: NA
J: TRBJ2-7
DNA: TGTGCCAGTAGTATAAGGCCAGGGAAATCCTACGAGCAGTACTTC
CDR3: CASSIRPGKSYEQYF

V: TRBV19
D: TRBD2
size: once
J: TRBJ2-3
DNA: TGTGCCAGTAGTATAGATCTGGGACTAGGCACAGATACGCAGTATTTT
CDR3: CASSIDLGLGTDTQYF

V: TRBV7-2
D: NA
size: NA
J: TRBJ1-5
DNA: TGTGCCAGCAGCCCCGACAACAATCAGCCCCAGCATTTT
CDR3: CASSPDNNQPQHF

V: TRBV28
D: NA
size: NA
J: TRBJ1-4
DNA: TGTGCCAGCGCACAGGGCAGTAGGGGAAAACTGTTTTTT
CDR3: CASAQGSRGKLFF

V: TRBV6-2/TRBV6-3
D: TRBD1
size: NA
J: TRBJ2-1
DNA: TGTGCCAGCAGTTACGACAGGGGGAGTTACAATGAGCAGTTCTTC
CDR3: CASSYDRGSYNEQFF

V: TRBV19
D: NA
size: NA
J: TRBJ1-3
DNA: TGTGCCAGTCACCCACGGGGGCGAGGAAACACCATATATTTT
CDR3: CASHPRGRGNTIYF

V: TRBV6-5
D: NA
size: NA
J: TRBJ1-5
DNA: TGTGCCAGCAGGGGGCTGGCTATTTCTCATCAGCCCCAGCATTTT
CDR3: CASRGLAISHQPQHF

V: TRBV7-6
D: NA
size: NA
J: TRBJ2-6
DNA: TGTGCCAGCAGTCACGTCGGGGCGGCCTCTGGGGCCAACGTCCTGACTTTC
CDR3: CASSHVGAASGANVLTF

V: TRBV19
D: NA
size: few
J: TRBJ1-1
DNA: TGTGCCAGTAGTAAGTCAGGGGAATTTGAAGCTTTCTTT
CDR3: CASSKSGEFEAFF

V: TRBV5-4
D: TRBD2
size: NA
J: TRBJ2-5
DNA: TGTGCCAGCAGCTTGAGAAGCGGGGGGGCCGCGGAGACCCAGTACTTC
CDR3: CASSLRSGGAAETQYF

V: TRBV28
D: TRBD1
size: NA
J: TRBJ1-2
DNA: TGTGCCAGCAGACCCTCTACGACAGGGTCTGGCTACACCTTC
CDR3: CASRPSTTGSGYTF

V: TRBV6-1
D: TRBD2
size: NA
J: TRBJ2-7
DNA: TGTGCCAGCAGTGAAGGTCGGGGGGGCCCCTCGGAAGAGCAGTACTTC
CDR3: CASSEGRGGPSEEQYF

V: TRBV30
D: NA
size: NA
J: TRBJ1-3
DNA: TGTGCCCATTTTCGAGCAGGGGCTGGAAACACCATATATTTT
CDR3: CAHFRAGAGNTIYF

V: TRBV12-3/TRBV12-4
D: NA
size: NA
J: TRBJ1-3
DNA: TGTGCCAGCAGTTTGCGGGTTGGAAACACCATATATTTT
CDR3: CASSLRVGNTIYF

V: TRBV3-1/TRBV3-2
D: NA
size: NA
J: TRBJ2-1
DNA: TGTGCCAGCAGCCACAAGCGGGTTAACTCCTACAATGAGCAGTTCTTC
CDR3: CASSHKRVNSYNEQFF

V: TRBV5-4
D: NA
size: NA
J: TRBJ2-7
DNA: TGTGCCAGCAGCCCTTCAGGGACACGAACCTACGAGCAGTACTTC
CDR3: CASSPSGTRTYEQYF

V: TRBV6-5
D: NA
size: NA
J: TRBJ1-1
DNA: TGTGCCAGCAGATCTACAGGGATCGCTGAAGCTTTCTTT
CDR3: CASRSTGIAEAFF

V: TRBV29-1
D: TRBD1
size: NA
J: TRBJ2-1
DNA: TGCAGCGGGACAGGCCCTCTGAATGAGCAGTTCTTC
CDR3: CSGTGPLNEQFF

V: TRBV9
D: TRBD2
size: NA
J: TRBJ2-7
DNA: TGTGCCAGCAGCGTAGTCCCCGCGGGAGGCGCCTACGAGCAGTACTTC
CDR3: CASSVVPAGGAYEQYF

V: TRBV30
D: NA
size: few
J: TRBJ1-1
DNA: TGTGCCTGGAGTGTAGAGCGGAGGAACACTGAAGCTTTCTTT
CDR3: CAWSVERRNTEAFF

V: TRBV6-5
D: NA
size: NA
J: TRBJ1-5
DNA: TGTGCCAGCAGTTACAAGCCCTCGGGGAATCAGCCCCAGCATTTT
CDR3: CASSYKPSGNQPQHF

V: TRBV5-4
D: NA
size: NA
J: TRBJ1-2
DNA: TGTGCCAGCAGCTTGGGACCGTTCTTGGGTGGCTACACCTTC
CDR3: CASSLGPFLGGYTF

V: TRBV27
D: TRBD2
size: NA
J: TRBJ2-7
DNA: TGTGCCAGCAGTCGCATAACTAGCGGGGGCACCTACGAGCAGTACTTC
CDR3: CASSRITSGGTYEQYF

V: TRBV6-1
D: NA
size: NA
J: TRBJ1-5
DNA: TGTGCCAGCAGTGAATTGGCGGGGGCTGGCAATCAGCCCCAGCATTTT
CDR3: CASSELAGAGNQPQHF

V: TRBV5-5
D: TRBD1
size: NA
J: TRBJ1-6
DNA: TGTGCCAGCAGCTCGGGGACAGCCTATAATTCACCCCTCCACTTT
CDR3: CASSSGTAYNSPLHF

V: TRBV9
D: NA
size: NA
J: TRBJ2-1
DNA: TGTGCCAGCAGCGGTAGCGGTACCTACAATGAGCAGTTCTTC
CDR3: CASSGSGTYNEQFF

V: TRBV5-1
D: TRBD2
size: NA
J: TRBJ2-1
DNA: TGCGCCAGCAGCTTCGGGACTAGCGCGACCGACAATGAGCAGTTCTTC
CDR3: CASSFGTSATDNEQFF

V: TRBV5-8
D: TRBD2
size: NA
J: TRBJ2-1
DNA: TGTGCCAGCAGCTTGAATAGCGGGAGTTTTTACAATGAGCAGTTCTTC
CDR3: CASSLNSGSFYNEQFF

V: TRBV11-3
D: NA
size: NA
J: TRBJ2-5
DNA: TGTGCCAGCAGCTTATTGATAGGCTGGGAGACCCAGTACTTC
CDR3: CASSLLIGWETQYF